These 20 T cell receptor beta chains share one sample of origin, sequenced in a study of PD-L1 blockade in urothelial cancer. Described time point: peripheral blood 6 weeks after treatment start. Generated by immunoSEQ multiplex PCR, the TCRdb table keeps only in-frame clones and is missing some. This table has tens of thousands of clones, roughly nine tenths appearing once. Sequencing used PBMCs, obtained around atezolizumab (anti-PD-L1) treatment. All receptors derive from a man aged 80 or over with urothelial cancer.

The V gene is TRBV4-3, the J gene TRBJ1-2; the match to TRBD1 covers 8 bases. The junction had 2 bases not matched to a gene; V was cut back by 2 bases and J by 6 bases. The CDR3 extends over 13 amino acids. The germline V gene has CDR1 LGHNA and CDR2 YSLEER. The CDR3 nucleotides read TGCGCCAGCAGCCAATCAGGGGGCGATGGCTACACCTTC. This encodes CASSQSGGDGYTF.

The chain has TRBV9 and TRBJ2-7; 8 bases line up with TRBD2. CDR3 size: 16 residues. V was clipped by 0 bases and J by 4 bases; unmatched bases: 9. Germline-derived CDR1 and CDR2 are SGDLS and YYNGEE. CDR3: CASSVGPGGREYEQYF. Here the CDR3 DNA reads TGTGCCAGCAGCGTAGGTCCGGGGGGGAGGGAATACGAGCAGTACTTC.

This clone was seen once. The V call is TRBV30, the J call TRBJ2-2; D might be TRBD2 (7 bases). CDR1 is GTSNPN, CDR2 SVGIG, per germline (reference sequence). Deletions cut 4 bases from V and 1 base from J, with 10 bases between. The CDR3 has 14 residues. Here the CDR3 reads CAWTRGGNTGELFF. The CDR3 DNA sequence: TGTGCCTGGACGAGGGGGGGGAACACCGGGGAGCTGTTTTTT. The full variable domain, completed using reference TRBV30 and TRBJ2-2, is SQTIHQWPATLVQPVGSPLSLECTVEGTSNPNLYWYRQAAGRGLQLLFYSVGIGQISSEVPQNLSASRPQDRQFILSSKKLLLSDSGFYLCAWTRGGNTGELFFGEGSRLTVL.

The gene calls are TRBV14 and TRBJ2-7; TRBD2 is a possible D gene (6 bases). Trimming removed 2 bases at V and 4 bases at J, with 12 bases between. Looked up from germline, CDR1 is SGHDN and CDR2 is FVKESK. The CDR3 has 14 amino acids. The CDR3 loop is CASSQIPGLYEQYF. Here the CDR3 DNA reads TGTGCCAGCAGCCAAATCCCGGGACTTTACGAGCAGTACTTC.

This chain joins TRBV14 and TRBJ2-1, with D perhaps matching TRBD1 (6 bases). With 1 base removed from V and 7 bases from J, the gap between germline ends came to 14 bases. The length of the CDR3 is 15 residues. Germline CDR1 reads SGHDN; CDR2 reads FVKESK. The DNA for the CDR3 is TGTGCCAGCAGCCAAGTGTGGGGGCGCACGAATGAGCAGTTCTTC. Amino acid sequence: CASSQVWGRTNEQFF.

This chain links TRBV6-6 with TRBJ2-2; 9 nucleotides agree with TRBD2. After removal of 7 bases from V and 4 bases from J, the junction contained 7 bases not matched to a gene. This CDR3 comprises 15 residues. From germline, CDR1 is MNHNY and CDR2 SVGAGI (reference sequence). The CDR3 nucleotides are TGTGCCAGCACCCTTAGCGGGAGTGGCACCGGGGAGCTGTTTTTT. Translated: CASTLSGSGTGELFF.

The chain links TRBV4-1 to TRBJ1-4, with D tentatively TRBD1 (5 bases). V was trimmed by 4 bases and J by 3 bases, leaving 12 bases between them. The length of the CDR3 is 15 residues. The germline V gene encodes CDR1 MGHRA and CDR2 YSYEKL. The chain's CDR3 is CASSRSGAANEKLFF. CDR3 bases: TGCGCCAGCAGCCGGAGTGGGGCAGCTAATGAAAAACTGTTTTTT.

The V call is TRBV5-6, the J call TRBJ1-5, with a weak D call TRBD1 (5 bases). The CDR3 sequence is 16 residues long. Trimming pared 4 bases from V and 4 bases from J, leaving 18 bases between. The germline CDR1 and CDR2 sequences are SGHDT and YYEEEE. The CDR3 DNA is TGTGCCAGCAGCCCGAATGGTGGAGCAGGGAATCAGCCCCAGCATTTT. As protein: CASSPNGGAGNQPQHF.

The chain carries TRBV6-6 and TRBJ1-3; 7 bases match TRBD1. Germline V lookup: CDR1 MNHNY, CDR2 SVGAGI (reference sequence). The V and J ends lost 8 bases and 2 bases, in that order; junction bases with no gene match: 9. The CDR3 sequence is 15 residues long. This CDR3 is CASVSGGVTGNTIYF. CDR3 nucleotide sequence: TGTGCCAGCGTGTCAGGGGGTGTTACTGGAAACACCATATATTTT.

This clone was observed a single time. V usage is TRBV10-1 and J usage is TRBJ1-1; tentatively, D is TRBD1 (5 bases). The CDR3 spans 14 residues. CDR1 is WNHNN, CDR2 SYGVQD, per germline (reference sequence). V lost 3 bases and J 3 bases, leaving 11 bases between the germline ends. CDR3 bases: TGCGCCAGCAGTGATGGGGGGATTGACACTGAAGCTTTCTTT. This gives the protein CASSDGGIDTEAFF.

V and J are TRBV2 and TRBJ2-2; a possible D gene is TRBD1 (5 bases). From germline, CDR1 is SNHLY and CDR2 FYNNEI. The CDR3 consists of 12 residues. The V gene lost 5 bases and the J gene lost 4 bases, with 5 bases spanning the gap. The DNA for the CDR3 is TGTGCCAGCAGTACAGGCACCGGGGAGCTGTTTTTT. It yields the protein CASSTGTGELFF.

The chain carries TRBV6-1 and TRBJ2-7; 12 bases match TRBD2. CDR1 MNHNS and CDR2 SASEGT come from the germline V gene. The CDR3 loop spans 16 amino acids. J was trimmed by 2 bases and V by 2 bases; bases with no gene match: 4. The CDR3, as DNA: TGTGCCAGCAGTGAAAGCGCTAGCGGGAGGGCCTACGAGCAGTACTTC. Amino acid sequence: CASSESASGRAYEQYF.

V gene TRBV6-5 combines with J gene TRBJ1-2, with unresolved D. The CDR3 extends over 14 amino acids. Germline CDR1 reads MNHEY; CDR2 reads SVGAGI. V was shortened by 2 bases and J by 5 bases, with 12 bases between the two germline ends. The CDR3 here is CASSYEPERYGYTF. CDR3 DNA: TGTGCCAGCAGTTACGAGCCAGAGCGGTATGGCTACACCTTC.

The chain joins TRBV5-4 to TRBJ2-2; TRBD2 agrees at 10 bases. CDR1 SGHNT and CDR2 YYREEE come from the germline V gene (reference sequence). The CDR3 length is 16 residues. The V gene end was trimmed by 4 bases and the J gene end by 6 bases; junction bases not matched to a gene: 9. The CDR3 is CASSLGAGGLSGELFF. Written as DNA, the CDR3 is TGTGCCAGCAGCCTAGGAGCGGGAGGGCTTTCCGGGGAGCTGTTTTTT.

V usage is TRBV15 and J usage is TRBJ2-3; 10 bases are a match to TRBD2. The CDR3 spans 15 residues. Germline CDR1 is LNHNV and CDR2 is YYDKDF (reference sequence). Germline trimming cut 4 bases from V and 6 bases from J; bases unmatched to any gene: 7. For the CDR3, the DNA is TGTGCCACCAGCATTCGGACTAGCGGAGCGGATACGCAGTATTTT. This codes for CATSIRTSGADTQYF.

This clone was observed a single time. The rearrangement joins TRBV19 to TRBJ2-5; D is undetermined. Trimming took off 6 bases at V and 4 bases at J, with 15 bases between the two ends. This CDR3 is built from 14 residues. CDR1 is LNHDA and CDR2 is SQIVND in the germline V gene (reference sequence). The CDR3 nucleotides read TGTGCCAGTAGCCCTCAATGGCAGTCAGAGACCCAGTACTTC. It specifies CASSPQWQSETQYF. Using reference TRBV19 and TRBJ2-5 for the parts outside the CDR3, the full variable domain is DGGITQSPKYLFRKEGQNVTLSCEQNLNHDAMYWYRQDPGQGLRLIYYSQIVNDFQKGDIAEGYSVSREKKESFPLTVTSAQKNPTAFYLCASSPQWQSETQYFGPGTRLLVL.

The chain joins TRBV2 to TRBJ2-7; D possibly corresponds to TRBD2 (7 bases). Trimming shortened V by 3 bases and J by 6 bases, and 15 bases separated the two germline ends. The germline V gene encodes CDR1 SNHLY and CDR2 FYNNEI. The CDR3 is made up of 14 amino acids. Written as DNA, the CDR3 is TGTGCCAGCAGTGAGGGGGGGCGTCGGGGCGAGCAGTACTTC. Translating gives CASSEGGRRGEQYF.

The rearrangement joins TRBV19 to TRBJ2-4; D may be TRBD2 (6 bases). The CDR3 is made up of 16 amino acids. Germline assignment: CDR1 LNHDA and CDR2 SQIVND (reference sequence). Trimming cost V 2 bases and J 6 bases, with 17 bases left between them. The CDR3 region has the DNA TGTGCCAGTAGTATATTCGGGGGAGGCCCCGGAAACATTCAGTACTTC. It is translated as CASSIFGGGPGNIQYF.

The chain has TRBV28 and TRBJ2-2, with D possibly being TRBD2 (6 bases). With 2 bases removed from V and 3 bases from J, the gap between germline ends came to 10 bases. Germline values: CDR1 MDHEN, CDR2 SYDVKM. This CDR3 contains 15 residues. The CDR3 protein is CASSLGGLYTGELFF. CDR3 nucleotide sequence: TGTGCCAGCAGTTTAGGGGGACTTTACACCGGGGAGCTGTTTTTT. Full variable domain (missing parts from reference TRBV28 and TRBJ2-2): DVKVTQSSRYLVKRTGEKVFLECVQDMDHENMFWYRQDPGLGLRLIYFSYDVKMKEKGDIPEGYSVSREKKERFSLILESASTNQTSMYLCASSLGGLYTGELFFGEGSRLTVL.

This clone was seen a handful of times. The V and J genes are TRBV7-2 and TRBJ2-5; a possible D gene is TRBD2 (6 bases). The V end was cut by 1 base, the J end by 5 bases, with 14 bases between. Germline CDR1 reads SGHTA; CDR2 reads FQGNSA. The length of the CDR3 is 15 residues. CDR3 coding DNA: TGTGCCAGCAGCTTAGTTCTAGCGAGGCAGGAGACCCAGTACTTC. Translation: CASSLVLARQETQYF. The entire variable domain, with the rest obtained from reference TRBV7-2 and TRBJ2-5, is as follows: GAGVSQSPSNKVTEKGKDVELRCDPISGHTALYWYRQSLGQGLEFLIYFQGNSAPDKSGLPSDRFSAERTGGSVSTLTIQRTQQEDSAVYLCASSLVLARQETQYFGPGTRLLVL.